This paragraph covers one T cell receptor (beta chain) sequence. Naive CD8 isolation took CD45RO-negative cells positively selected for CCR7 and excluded terminally differentiated effector memory CD45RA+ cells. The donors, healthy adults who were HIV-negative, had experienced no recent acute infections or vaccinations. Assay: immunoSEQ multiplex PCR; the TCRdb copy retains only in-frame clones and omits some. The table has about 2.2 million clones, 90% to 95% seen once. This entry is derived from a study of shared clonotypes between healthy human individuals. V was pared by 3 bases and J by 1 base, with 10 bases between. Looked up from germline, CDR1 is MGHRA and CDR2 is YSYEKL. The CDR3 contains 14 residues.

Input material: naive CD8+ T cells from PBMCs. This TCR derives from a man younger than 35 in good health. Some clones in this sample may be carry-over from other donors' samples. This chain connects TRBV4-1 to TRBJ2-7; D uncertain. CDR3 in DNA: TGCGCCAGCAGCCACTCCCTAGGGTCCTACGAGCAGTACTTC. It encodes CASSHSLGSYEQYF.